The present T cell receptor beta chain was sequenced within a study of shared clonotypes between healthy human individuals. Notes on the study in general: In contrast to clonotypes shared by all four donors, non-shared clonotypes had lower generation probabilities.

The naive CD8 population came from CD45RO-negative cells selected for CCR7, without terminally differentiated effector memory CD45RA+ cells. The V end lost 5 bases, the J end lost 4 bases, and 12 bases lay between the germline ends. CDR3 length: 13 amino acids. Germline-derived CDR1 and CDR2 are SGDLS and YYNGEE. Comment on this clone: The antigen remains unidentified.

Each sorted subset replicate got 200 ng genomic DNA, about 33,000 genomes. In the authors' methods: Junction-only immunoSEQ data arrived without quality scores, meaning filtering differed. Libraries were prepared by immunoSEQ multiplex PCR; TCRdb keeps only in-frame clonotypes and omits some of them. The DNA was the basis for D and trimming; V, J and clone size are from that table. The sample consists of some 2 million clones, approximately 95% of them appearing once. This rearrangement joins TRBV9 to TRBJ1-1; D may be TRBD1 (6 bases). The sequencing sample was made of naive CD8+ T cells sorted from blood. This TCR derives from a young man in good health. The CDR3 DNA reads as TGTGCCAGCAGTACGGGGGCAGGCACTGAAGCTTTCTTT. Translation gives CASSTGAGTEAFF.